The 11 T cell receptor beta chains below all came from one sample that was sequenced in a study of blood T cell repertoires in COVID-19. Libraries were prepared by immunoSEQ multiplex PCR; TCRdb keeps only in-frame clonotypes and omits some of them. Found here are about 110,000 clones, 80% to 90% of them singletons; the top ten hold less than 1.5%. Sequencing used peripheral blood. Receptors originate from a man in his forties or fifties with acute or convalescent COVID-19.

The chain uses TRBV19 and TRBJ2-2; 7 nucleotides line up with TRBD1. CDR3 length equals 15 residues. V dropped 5 bases and J dropped 0; count of bases not matched to a gene: 3. Germline V gene data show CDR1 as LNHDA and CDR2 as SQIVND (reference sequence). CDR3 DNA sequence: TGTGCCAGTAGTCCCGGACAGGCGAACACCGGGGAGCTGTTTTTT. Amino acids: CASSPGQANTGELFF.

The chain is built from TRBV28 and TRBJ1-3; the match to TRBD1 covers 9 bases. Trimming removed 1 base from V and 8 bases from J; junction bases left unmatched: 6. The CDR3 has 15 residues. From germline, CDR1 is MDHEN and CDR2 SYDVKM. The CDR3: CASSLSGTGSYTIYF. In DNA form, the CDR3 reads TGTGCCAGCAGTTTATCAGGGACAGGGTCGTACACCATATATTTT.

This sequence joins TRBV11-3 and TRBJ2-2; 11 nucleotides line up with TRBD1. This CDR3 contains 17 residues. V was pared by 1 base and J by 4 bases, with 5 bases of the junction left unmatched. Germline V gene lookup returns CDR1 SGHNT and CDR2 YENEEA. The CDR3 nucleotides read TGTGCCAGCAGCTTAGGATCCGGGACAGGGGGCACCGGGGAGCTGTTTTTT. It translates to CASSLGSGTGGTGELFF.

V gene TRBV18 combines with J gene TRBJ2-1, with D possibly TRBD1 on 6 matching bases. CDR1 and CDR2 from the germline V gene are KGHSH and LQKENI. The length of the CDR3 is 19 residues. V lost 3 bases, J lost 7 bases, and 28 bases lay in between. The CDR3 bases are TGTGCCAGCTCACCGAGATCAGCATTCAGGGGTAGTGCGAGGAATGAGCAGTTCTTC. Amino acid sequence: CASSPRSAFRGSARNEQFF.

The chain combines TRBV28 with TRBJ1-4; D gene ambiguous. This CDR3 region has 12 residues. In germline, CDR1 is MDHEN, CDR2 SYDVKM. V was shortened by 2 bases and J by 10 bases, with 8 bases between the two germline ends. The CDR3 DNA reads TGTGCCAGCAGTTTAGAGCATGGAAAACTGTTTTTT. Protein product: CASSLEHGKLFF.

This chain joins TRBV5-6 and TRBJ1-5, with D hard to call. Germline values: CDR1 SGHDT, CDR2 YYEEEE. V lost 4 bases and J lost 7, with 21 bases in between. This CDR3 contains 16 residues. Here the CDR3 reads CASSLRPGSAGQPQHF. CDR3 nucleotides: TGTGCCAGCAGCCTCCGCCCGGGCAGCGCGGGGCAGCCCCAGCATTTT.

The J gene is TRBJ2-1, the V gene TRBV4-3; the match to TRBD1 covers 8 bases. The CDR3 runs 15 residues. CDR1 is LGHNA, CDR2 YSLEER, per germline. The V and J ends lost 2 bases and 5 bases, in that order; junction bases with no gene match: 5. This CDR3 is CASSQPSGGHNEQFF. The CDR3 DNA follows: TGCGCCAGCAGCCAACCCTCAGGGGGCCACAATGAGCAGTTCTTC.

The chain is built from TRBV7-9 and TRBJ2-2, with 10 bases that match TRBD2. The CDR3 runs to 14 residues. Looked up from germline, CDR1 is SEHNR and CDR2 is FQNEAQ (reference sequence). Losses at the gene ends were 5 bases for V and 7 bases for J; bases not matched to a gene: 4. CDR3 DNA: TGTGCCAGCAGCCGAAGCGGGAGGGACGGGGAGCTGTTTTTT. Amino acid sequence: CASSRSGRDGELFF. Full variable domain (remainder filled in from reference TRBV7-9 and TRBJ2-2): DTGVSQNPRHKITKRGQNVTFRCDPISEHNRLYWYRQTLGQGPEFLTYFQNEAQLEKSRLLSDRFSAERPKGSFSTLEIQRTEQGDSAMYLCASSRSGRDGELFFGEGSRLTVL.

A single count supports this clone. The chain uses TRBV9 and TRBJ2-1; the D is unclear. V was pared by 1 base and J by 8 bases, with 4 bases between. CDR3 length: 11 residues. The germline V gene encodes CDR1 SGDLS and CDR2 YYNGEE. The chain's CDR3 is CASSVRDEQFF. The CDR3 DNA reads as TGTGCCAGCAGCGTACGAGATGAGCAGTTCTTC.

The rearrangement links TRBV18 to TRBJ2-2; a possible D gene is TRBD2 (6 bases). The CDR3 runs to 16 residues. V was clipped by 2 bases and J by 5 bases, with 15 bases between them. Germline CDR1 and CDR2: KGHSH and LQKENI. The CDR3 region has the DNA TGTGCCAGCTCACCAAACCAGGGAGGAGGAACCGGGGAGCTGTTTTTT. Its protein is CASSPNQGGGTGELFF.

V is TRBV6-4 and J is TRBJ2-1; the match to TRBD2 covers 11 bases. The J segment lost 0 bases and the V segment lost 9 bases, leaving 16 bases of the junction unmatched. Germline lookup yields CDR1 MRHNA and CDR2 SNTAGT. This CDR3 is built from 19 residues. CDR3 in amino acids: CARPPPGTSGLSSYNEQFF. CDR3 nucleotide sequence: TGTGCCAGGCCCCCGCCCGGGACTAGCGGCTTAAGCTCCTACAATGAGCAGTTCTTC.